One sample yielded the 28 T cell receptor beta chains listed below, sequenced in a study of OX40 agonist ivuxolimab in advanced cancers. Only in-frame clones appear in the TCRdb table, and some are missing; sequencing was by immunoSEQ multiplex PCR. Among some 80,000 clones listed, around nine tenths were seen once. The sequenced sample was CD4+ or CD8+ T cells sorted from blood, obtained in a trial of the OX40 agonist ivuxolimab. The receptor source for this set is an adult with an advanced solid tumor such as melanoma, head and neck, liver or kidney cancer.

The chain couples TRBV7-8 to TRBJ2-5, with TRBD2 matching 7 bases. The CDR3 has 14 residues. With V trimmed by 2 bases and J by 3 bases, 3 bases remained unmatched. The germline V gene has CDR1 SGHVS and CDR2 FQNEAQ. The CDR3: CASSLKAGKETQYF. For the CDR3, the DNA is TGTGCCAGCAGCTTAAAAGCGGGAAAAGAGACCCAGTACTTC.

The chain recombines TRBV7-2 with TRBJ2-1; 7 bases match TRBD2. With 3 bases clipped from V and 7 bases from J, the junction kept 12 bases outside the gene matches. The CDR3 has 16 amino acids. Germline CDR1 is SGHTA and CDR2 is FQGNSA. In nucleotides, the CDR3 is TGTGCCAGCAGCTTCAGTTGGGAGGGCCTACGGAATGAGCAGTTCTTC. Translating gives CASSFSWEGLRNEQFF. Looking up the rest from reference TRBV7-2 and TRBJ2-1 gives the full variable domain: GAGVSQSPSNKVTEKGKDVELRCDPISGHTALYWYRQSLGQGLEFLIYFQGNSAPDKSGLPSDRFSAERTGGSVSTLTIQRTQQEDSAVYLCASSFSWEGLRNEQFFGPGTRLTVL.

The rearrangement joins TRBV23-1 to TRBJ1-1, with 8 bases lining up with TRBD1. TRBV23-1 is designated an ORF whose function remains uncertain. This CDR3 region has 15 residues. V shed 6 bases, J shed 5 bases, and the junction held 11 bases outside the gene matches. CDR3 nucleotide sequence: TGCGCCAGCAGCTGGACAGGGTACTATTGGACTGAAGCTTTCTTT. Translation gives CASSWTGYYWTEAFF.

This chain links TRBV5-5 with TRBJ2-7; 15 bases line up with TRBD2. Germline loops: CDR1 SGHKS, CDR2 YYEKEE (reference sequence). The V segment lost 0 bases and the J segment 1 base; nucleotides outside the gene matches: 5. The CDR3 length is 18 residues. Here the CDR3 reads CASSLAGTSGRYSYEQYF. For the CDR3, the DNA is TGTGCCAGCAGCTTGGCGGGGACTAGCGGGAGGTATTCCTACGAGCAGTACTTC.

This chain links TRBV9 with TRBJ2-2, with a tentative D call TRBD1 (5 bases). Trimming removed 2 bases from V and 4 bases from J, with 15 bases in between. The CDR3 is made up of 16 amino acids. Germline V lookup: CDR1 SGDLS, CDR2 YYNGEE. In DNA, the CDR3 is TGTGCCAGCAGCGTCCCCAAGGGGCCCGGCACCGGGGAGCTGTTTTTT. This gives the protein CASSVPKGPGTGELFF.

In its sample, this clone was seen once. The chain is built from TRBV5-4 and TRBJ2-3; D not resolved. Per germline, CDR1 SGHNT and CDR2 YYREEE (reference sequence). Between the trimmed V and J ends, which lost 1 base and 2 bases, there was a span of 11 bases. The CDR3 length is 15 residues. The CDR3, as DNA: TGTGCCAGCAGCTTGCGTGCTATCCCCACAGATACGCAGTATTTT. Protein sequence: CASSLRAIPTDTQYF.

CDR3 region: CASSLGPYNSPLHF. In nucleotides, the CDR3 is TGTGCCAGCAGCTTAGGCCCCTATAATTCACCCCTCCACTTT. The V and J genes are TRBV7-2 and TRBJ1-6; no definite D call. The CDR3 contains 14 residues. The germline CDR1 and CDR2 sequences are SGHTA and FQGNSA. V lost 1 base and J 2 bases, leaving 3 bases between the germline ends.

The rearrangement links TRBV27 to TRBJ2-2; TRBD1 might be the D (5 bases). This CDR3 is 15 amino acids long. The V gene's germline CDR1 is MNHEY and CDR2 SMNVEV (reference sequence). Trimming removed 2 bases from V and 3 bases from J, with 10 bases in between. As DNA, the CDR3 is TGTGCCAGCAGTTTAATAAGGGGTGACACCGGGGAGCTGTTTTTT. Encoded protein: CASSLIRGDTGELFF.

This rearrangement joins TRBV11-3 to TRBJ2-7; 8 bases match TRBD1. V was clipped by 1 base and J by 4 bases; unmatched bases: 12. Germline V CDR1 and CDR2: SGHNT, YENEEA. The length of the CDR3 is 17 residues. The DNA for the CDR3 is TGTGCCAGCAGCTTAGCTCTGGAGGACAGGGTTGGGTACGAGCAGTACTTC. Protein: CASSLALEDRVGYEQYF. Combining the CDR3 with reference TRBV11-3 and TRBJ2-7 gives the whole variable domain EAGVVQSPRYKIIEKKQPVAFWCNPISGHNTLYWYLQNLGQGPELLIRYENEEAVDDSQLPKDRFSAERLKGVDSTLKIQPAELGDSAVYLCASSLALEDRVGYEQYFGPGTRLTVT.

The chain carries TRBV27 and TRBJ1-3; D remains ambiguous. The CDR3 extends over 16 amino acids. V shed 5 bases and J shed 1 base, with 15 bases lying between them. Germline CDR1 is MNHEY and CDR2 is SMNVEV (reference sequence). The CDR3 loop reads CASSASPPSSGNTIYF. CDR3 sequence (DNA): TGTGCCAGCAGTGCCTCCCCCCCTTCTTCTGGAAACACCATATATTTT.

This chain connects TRBV30 to TRBJ2-7; no firm D call. The germline CDR1 and CDR2 sequences are GTSNPN and SVGIG (reference sequence). Trimming left V 4 bases short and J 2 bases short, with 9 bases between. The CDR3 is 12 amino acids. The chain's CDR3 is CAWTHGTYEQYF. The CDR3 nucleotides are TGTGCCTGGACCCACGGAACCTACGAGCAGTACTTC.

This chain connects TRBV30 to TRBJ2-2; TRBD1 agrees at 9 bases. This CDR3 is 14 amino acids long. Looked up from germline, CDR1 is GTSNPN and CDR2 is SVGIG (reference sequence). Losses at the gene ends were 4 bases for V and 8 bases for J; bases not matched to a gene: 8. The chain's CDR3 is CAWKSRDRVGELFF. Here the CDR3 DNA reads TGTGCCTGGAAATCCCGGGACAGGGTAGGGGAGCTGTTTTTT.

In this sample, this clone turned up a few times. The chain joins TRBV18 to TRBJ1-3, with a tentative D call TRBD1 (5 bases). The germline CDR1 and CDR2 sequences are KGHSH and LQKENI. V lost 5 bases and J 0 bases, leaving 11 bases between the germline ends. The CDR3 extends over 15 amino acids. CDR3 region: CASSVDIISGNTIYF. As DNA, the CDR3 is TGTGCCAGCTCAGTGGACATCATCTCTGGAAACACCATATATTTT.

This sequence joins TRBV11-2 and TRBJ1-1; 9 bases fit TRBD1. V was clipped by 5 bases and J by 1 base; unmatched bases: 5. The CDR3 has 15 residues. Germline V lookup: CDR1 SGHAT, CDR2 FQNNGV. The CDR3 nucleotides read TGTGCCAGCAGCAGAGGACAGGGGAAGAACACTGAAGCTTTCTTT. Translated: CASSRGQGKNTEAFF. The variable domain in full, completed from reference TRBV11-2 and TRBJ1-1, reads EAGVAQSPRYKIIEKRQSVAFWCNPISGHATLYWYQQILGQGPKLLIQFQNNGVVDDSQLPKDRFSAERLKGVDSTLKIQPAKLEDSAVYLCASSRGQGKNTEAFFGQGTRLTVV.

This clone has just one count. V gene TRBV2 combines with J gene TRBJ1-4; a weak D match, TRBD1 (6 bases). Germline-derived CDR1 and CDR2 are SNHLY and FYNNEI. The ends were cut back, 1 base at V and 3 bases at J, with 6 bases in the middle. The CDR3 has 14 residues. CDR3: CASSEGTANEKLFF. CDR3 bases: TGTGCCAGCAGTGAAGGGACAGCTAATGAAAAACTGTTTTTT.

The V call is TRBV4-1, the J call TRBJ1-6; the D gene is possibly TRBD1 (5 bases). The V gene's germline CDR1 is MGHRA and CDR2 YSYEKL. Deletions cut 3 bases from V and 3 bases from J, with 12 bases between. This CDR3 has 16 amino acids. The CDR3 here is CASSQAGSRYNSPLHF. In DNA, the CDR3 is TGCGCCAGCAGCCAGGCAGGGAGCCGCTATAATTCACCCCTCCACTTT.

The V call is TRBV5-6, the J call TRBJ2-3, with D perhaps matching TRBD2 (6 bases). This CDR3 spans 17 amino acids. CDR1 SGHDT and CDR2 YYEEEE come from the germline V gene. The germline V and J ends were trimmed by 3 bases and 0 bases, with 17 bases remaining between them. CDR3 sequence: CASSWRLGRPSTDTQYF. Here the CDR3 DNA reads TGTGCCAGCAGCTGGCGGCTGGGGAGGCCTAGCACAGATACGCAGTATTTT.

The rearrangement uses TRBV18 and TRBJ2-7; the match to TRBD1 covers 7 bases. This CDR3 is 13 amino acids long. Germline V CDR1 and CDR2: KGHSH, LQKENI. Unmatched junction bases numbered 11, after V lost 8 bases and J lost 7 bases. The CDR3 sequence is CASTTLQGREQYF. CDR3 DNA sequence: TGTGCCAGCACCACCTTACAGGGGAGAGAGCAGTACTTC.

The chain carries TRBV7-2 and TRBJ2-1, with D maybe TRBD2 (5 bases). Germline-derived CDR1 and CDR2 are SGHTA and FQGNSA. V was shortened by 8 bases and J by 0 bases, with 11 bases between the two germline ends. The CDR3 sequence is 14 residues long. CDR3 sequence (DNA): TGTGCCAGCGTCTCCCGGGGCTCCTACAATGAGCAGTTCTTC. This encodes CASVSRGSYNEQFF.

The chain recombines TRBV11-3 with TRBJ1-2; 10 bases line up with TRBD1. The CDR3 has 15 amino acids. V shed 5 bases, J shed 4 bases, and the junction held 7 bases outside the gene matches. Germline V gene sequence: CDR1 SGHNT, CDR2 YENEEA. The CDR3 region is CASSKAGQGSYGYTF. CDR3 in DNA: TGTGCCAGCAGCAAAGCGGGACAGGGGAGCTATGGCTACACCTTC.

The rearrangement uses TRBV7-8 and TRBJ2-3, with D perhaps matching TRBD2 (5 bases). CDR3 size: 19 residues. Germline lookup yields CDR1 SGHVS and CDR2 FQNEAQ. V gave up 5 bases and J gave up 2 bases, with 26 bases separating them. The CDR3 DNA follows: TGTGCCAGCAGCCCCCGTGGGAGCCAACCGCCATCTTTCACAGATACGCAGTATTTT. Its translation is CASSPRGSQPPSFTDTQYF.

V gene TRBV29-1 combines with J gene TRBJ2-3, with D tentatively TRBD1 (6 bases). Germline-derived CDR1 and CDR2 are SQVTM and ANQGSEA. V shed 3 bases and J shed 6 bases, with 13 bases lying between them. The CDR3 runs to 13 residues. CDR3 region: CSVDAQQGDTQYF. DNA of the CDR3: TGCAGCGTTGATGCGCAGCAGGGGGATACGCAGTATTTT.

CDR3 region: CASSLVGVLHNQNIQYF. CDR3 bases: TGTGCCAGCAGCTTGGTGGGGGTTCTCCACAACCAAAACATTCAGTACTTC. The rearrangement joins TRBV5-4 to TRBJ2-4; possibly TRBD1 or TRBD2 for D (5 bases each). Between the trimmed V and J ends, which lost 0 bases and 5 bases, there was a span of 18 bases. Germline lookup yields CDR1 SGHNT and CDR2 YYREEE (reference sequence). This CDR3 region has 17 residues.

The chain is built from TRBV2 and TRBJ1-2; maybe TRBD1 (5 bases). V shed 4 bases and J shed 0 bases, with 9 bases lying between them. Germline CDR1 SNHLY, CDR2 FYNNEI. The length of the CDR3 is 14 residues. The CDR3 region has the DNA TGTGCCAGCAGTGTGGCGGGGCCTAACTATGGCTACACCTTC. It yields the protein CASSVAGPNYGYTF.

The chain employs TRBV7-8 and TRBJ2-3; perhaps TRBD1 as D (6 bases). There are 16 residues in the CDR3. The germline gives CDR1 SGHVS, CDR2 FQNEAQ. The ends were cut back, 5 bases at V and 3 bases at J, with 18 bases in the middle. This chain's CDR3 is CASSKTGTSATDTQYF. The CDR3 DNA is TGTGCCAGCAGCAAAACAGGGACGAGTGCGACAGATACGCAGTATTTT.

The gene calls are TRBV27 and TRBJ2-7, with D possibly TRBD2 on 5 matching bases. The CDR3 covers 14 residues. V was pared by 5 bases and J by 2 bases, with 13 bases between. Germline V gene data show CDR1 as MNHEY and CDR2 as SMNVEV (reference sequence). The CDR3 nucleotides are TGTGCCAGCAGTCCCCCCGGGATCCCCTACGAGCAGTACTTC. Amino acid sequence: CASSPPGIPYEQYF.

V and J are TRBV2 and TRBJ1-3, with D maybe TRBD1 (5 bases). Trimming pared 5 bases from V and 0 bases from J, leaving 11 bases between. CDR1 and CDR2 from the germline V gene are SNHLY and FYNNEI. CDR3 size: 15 residues. CDR3 residues: CASSLQGLSGNTIYF. CDR3 DNA sequence: TGTGCCAGCAGTCTCCAGGGACTCTCTGGAAACACCATATATTTT.

The chain is built from TRBV7-3 and TRBJ2-5; 8 bases fit TRBD2. V lost 5 bases, J lost 3 bases, and 5 bases stayed unmatched. Germline V CDR1 and CDR2: SGHTA, FQGTGA. The CDR3 is 14 residues long. The CDR3 region has the DNA TGTGCCAGCAGCACCCAAGCGGGGGAAGAGACCCAGTACTTC. Protein sequence: CASSTQAGEETQYF.